Included here is one T cell receptor beta chain sequence, with context. Its antigen is currently unknown. Clones were read by immunoSEQ multiplex PCR, and TCRdb kept only the in-frame ones, dropping some. The sample includes about 690,000 clones, roughly 91% of them seen just once. The data were obtained in a study of shared clonotypes between healthy human individuals. Study results and limitations: A few donors shared about 5% of their naive CD4 clonotypes.

The V gene lost 4 bases and the J gene lost 2 bases, with 9 bases spanning the gap. Germline V gives CDR1 PRHDT, CDR2 FYEKMQ (reference sequence). CDR3 length equals 13 residues. The genes are TRBV13 and TRBJ2-7; D gene uncertain. The clonotype was recovered from a man younger than 35 in good health. Some clones in this sample may be carry-over from other donors' samples. The specimen was memory CD8+ T cells from PBMCs. Stated subset: CD45RO+ cells pooled with CCR7-negative TemRA cells. CDR3 DNA: TGTGCCAGCAGCTCGACCCGGACCTACGAGCAGTACTTC. Protein sequence: CASSSTRTYEQYF. The whole variable domain, remainder taken from reference TRBV13 and TRBJ2-7, is AAGVIQSPRHLIKEKRETATLKCYPIPRHDTVYWYQQGPGQDPQFLISFYEKMQSDKGSIPDRFSAQQFSDYHSELNMSSLELGDSALYFCASSSTRTYEQYFGPGTRLTVT.